A selection of T cell receptor beta chains follows, all from one sample in a study of cytomegalovirus exposure and HLA in healthy donors. Assay: immunoSEQ multiplex PCR; the TCRdb copy retains only in-frame clones and omits some. This table has 90,000 to 130,000 clones, less than 70% appearing once. Material: PBMCs. These receptors all stem from a woman in her 30s in good health and CMV-seronegative. Each CDR3 is given with its conserved first and last residue. A D gene is named only where the DNA matches it firmly. Clone sizes are given selectively: once, few, many, or a class where the clone is expanded.

length | size | J | V | D | CDR3 | DNA
18 | few | TRBJ1-5 | TRBV21-1 | - | CASSKVKDRPVQNQPQHF | TGTGCCAGCAGCAAAGTGAAGGACAGGCCCGTGCAAAATCAGCCCCAGCATTTT
15 | few | TRBJ2-3 | TRBV15 | TRBD2 | CATSRDSGSTDTQYF | TGTGCCACCAGCAGGGATAGCGGGAGTACAGATACGCAGTATTTT
13 | - | TRBJ2-7 | TRBV5-6 | - | CASSAGRNYEQYF | TGTGCCAGCAGCGCGGGACGGAACTACGAGCAGTACTTC
16 | - | TRBJ2-1 | TRBV15 | TRBD2 | CATSRRSGSPYNEQFF | TGTGCCACCAGCAGACGTAGCGGGAGCCCCTACAATGAGCAGTTCTTC
12 | - | TRBJ2-1 | TRBV5-4 | - | CASSPDSGKQFF | TGTGCCAGCAGCCCTGACAGTGGTAAGCAGTTCTTC
12 | few | TRBJ1-2 | TRBV6-5 | TRBD1 | CASKQGNSGYTF | TGTGCCAGCAAACAGGGGAACAGTGGCTACACCTTC
15 | few | TRBJ2-3 | TRBV2 | - | CASSVPVGEADTQYF | TGTGCCAGCAGTGTCCCGGTGGGGGAGGCAGATACGCAGTATTTT
14 | - | TRBJ2-5 | TRBV25-1 | TRBD1 | CASRAGQGQETQYF | TGTGCCAGCAGGGCGGGACAGGGACAAGAGACCCAGTACTTC
12 | - | TRBJ2-3 | TRBV13 | - | CASSPPTDTQYF | TGTGCCAGCAGCCCTCCCACAGATACGCAGTATTTT
13 | - | TRBJ1-6 | TRBV28 | - | CASSSNNVRTLHF | TGTGCCAGCAGTTCAAATAACGTGCGAACCCTCCACTTT
15 | - | TRBJ2-2 | TRBV2 | TRBD1 | CASRAGTGDTGELFF | TGTGCCAGCAGGGCCGGGACAGGTGACACCGGGGAGCTGTTTTTT
12 | - | TRBJ2-7 | TRBV10-3 | TRBD2 | CAIGTSSYEQYF | TGTGCCATCGGGACTAGCTCCTACGAGCAGTACTTC
15 | - | TRBJ1-1 | TRBV18 | - | CASSPDRVMDTEAFF | TGTGCCAGCTCACCAGACAGAGTAATGGACACTGAAGCTTTCTTT
17 | - | TRBJ1-4 | TRBV27 | TRBD1 | CASTYGTALATNEKLFF | TGTGCCAGCACCTACGGGACAGCTCTTGCAACTAATGAAAAACTGTTTTTT
14 | - | TRBJ2-3 | TRBV27 | - | CASSLSEGTDTQYF | TGTGCCAGCAGTTTAAGCGAGGGCACAGATACGCAGTATTTT
12 | - | TRBJ2-7 | TRBV25-1 | - | CASSESVYEQYF | TGTGCCAGCAGTGAATCGGTATACGAGCAGTACTTC
14 | - | TRBJ2-5 | TRBV7-3 | - | CASSLGGSQETQYF | TGTGCCAGCAGCTTAGGAGGCAGCCAAGAGACCCAGTACTTC
11 | few | TRBJ2-5 | TRBV10-3 | - | CAISRGETQYF | TGTGCCATCAGCAGGGGAGAGACCCAGTACTTC
14 | few | TRBJ1-5 | TRBV7-9 | - | CASSLAQSNQPQHF | TGTGCCAGCAGCTTAGCGCAGAGCAATCAGCCCCAGCATTTT
15 | - | TRBJ1-5 | TRBV18 | - | CASSQQANSNQPQHF | TGTGCCAGCTCACAACAGGCGAATAGCAATCAGCCCCAGCATTTT
14 | few | TRBJ2-7 | TRBV30 | TRBD2 | CAWRRTSGKYEQYF | TGTGCCTGGAGGCGGACTAGCGGGAAATACGAGCAGTACTTC
17 | - | TRBJ2-6 | TRBV11-2 | TRBD1 | CASSPRTGSSGANVLTF | TGTGCCAGCAGCCCACGGACAGGGTCCTCTGGGGCCAACGTCCTGACTTTC
12 | few | TRBJ1-1 | TRBV5-1 | - | CASSLTSTEAFF | TGCGCCAGCAGCTTGACAAGCACTGAAGCTTTCTTT
14 | - | TRBJ2-7 | TRBV28 | - | CASSSPVVSYEQYF | TGTGCCAGCAGTTCCCCGGTGGTGTCCTACGAGCAGTACTTC
15 | few | TRBJ2-1 | TRBV15 | TRBD2 | CATSSSGRAFNEQFF | TGTGCCACCAGCAGTAGCGGGAGGGCCTTCAATGAGCAGTTCTTC
14 | - | TRBJ1-5 | TRBV28 | - | CASSFGVGNQPQHF | TGTGCCAGCAGTTTCGGGGTTGGCAATCAGCCCCAGCATTTT
15 | few | TRBJ1-3 | TRBV9 | - | CASSSEGLSGNTIYF | TGTGCCAGCAGCTCAGAAGGACTCTCTGGAAACACCATATATTTT